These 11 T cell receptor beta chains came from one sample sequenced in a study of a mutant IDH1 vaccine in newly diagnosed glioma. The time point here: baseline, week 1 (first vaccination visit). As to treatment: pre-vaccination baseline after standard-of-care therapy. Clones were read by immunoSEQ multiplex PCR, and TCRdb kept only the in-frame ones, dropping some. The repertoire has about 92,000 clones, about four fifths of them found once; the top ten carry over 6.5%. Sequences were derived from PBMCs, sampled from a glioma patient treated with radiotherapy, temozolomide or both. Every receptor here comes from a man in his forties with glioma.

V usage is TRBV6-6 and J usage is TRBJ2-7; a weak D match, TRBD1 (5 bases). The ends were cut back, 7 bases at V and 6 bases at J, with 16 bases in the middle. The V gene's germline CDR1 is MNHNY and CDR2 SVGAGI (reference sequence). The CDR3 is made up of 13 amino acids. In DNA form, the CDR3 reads TGTGCCAGCACAGTGGGGCCCTCCCTCGAGCAGTACTTC. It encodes CASTVGPSLEQYF.

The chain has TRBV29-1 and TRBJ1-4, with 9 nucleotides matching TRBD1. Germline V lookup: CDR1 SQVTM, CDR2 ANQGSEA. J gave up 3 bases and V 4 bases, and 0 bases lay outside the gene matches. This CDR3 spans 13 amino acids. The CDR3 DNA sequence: TGCAGCGTTGGACAGGGGGCTAATGAAAAACTGTTTTTT. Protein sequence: CSVGQGANEKLFF. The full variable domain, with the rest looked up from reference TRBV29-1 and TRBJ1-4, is SAVISQKPSRDICQRGTSLTIQCQVDSQVTMMFWYRQQPGQSLTLIATANQGSEATYESGFVIDKFPISRPNLTFSTLTVSNMSPEDSSIYLCSVGQGANEKLFFGSGTQLSVL.

The CDR3: CASSGTTLYNEQFF. CDR3 in DNA: TGTGCCAGTTCCGGGACGACCCTCTACAATGAGCAGTTCTTC. The genes are TRBV19 and TRBJ2-1; D may match TRBD1 or TRBD2 (5 bases each). Trimming removed 8 bases at V and 3 bases at J, with 14 bases between. The V gene's germline CDR1 is LNHDA and CDR2 SQIVND (reference sequence). This CDR3 has 14 residues.

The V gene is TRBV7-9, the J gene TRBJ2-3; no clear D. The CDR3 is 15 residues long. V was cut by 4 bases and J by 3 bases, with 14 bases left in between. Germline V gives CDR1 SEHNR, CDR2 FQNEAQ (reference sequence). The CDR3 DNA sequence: TGTGCCAGCAGCTCAAACGGTCAGGTGACAGATACGCAGTATTTT. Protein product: CASSSNGQVTDTQYF.

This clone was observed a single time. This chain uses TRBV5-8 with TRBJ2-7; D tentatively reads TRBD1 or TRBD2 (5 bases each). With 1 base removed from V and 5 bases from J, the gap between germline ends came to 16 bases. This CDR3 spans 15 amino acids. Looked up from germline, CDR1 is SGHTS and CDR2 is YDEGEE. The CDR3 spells CASSLFKSGTDEQYF. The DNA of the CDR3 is TGTGCCAGCAGCTTGTTCAAGTCAGGGACGGACGAGCAGTACTTC. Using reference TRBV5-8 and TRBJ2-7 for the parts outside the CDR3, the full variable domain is EAGVTQSPTHLIKTRGQQATLRCSPISGHTSVYWYQQALGLGLQFLLWYDEGEERNRGNFPPRFSGRQFPNYSSELNVNALELEDSALYLCASSLFKSGTDEQYFGPGTRLTVT.

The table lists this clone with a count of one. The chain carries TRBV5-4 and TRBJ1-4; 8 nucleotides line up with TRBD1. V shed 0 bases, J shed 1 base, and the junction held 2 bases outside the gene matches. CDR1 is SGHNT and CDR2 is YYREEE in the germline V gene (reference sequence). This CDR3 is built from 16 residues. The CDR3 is CASSLGQGITNEKLFF. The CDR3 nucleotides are TGTGCCAGCAGCTTGGGACAGGGGATAACTAATGAAAAACTGTTTTTT.

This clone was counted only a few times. This CDR3 is CATSRGDSQETQYF. CDR3 coding DNA: TGTGCCACCAGCAGGGGGGACAGCCAAGAGACCCAGTACTTC. The chain carries TRBV15 and TRBJ2-5; 7 bases are shared with TRBD1. Germline V lookup: CDR1 LNHNV, CDR2 YYDKDF (reference sequence). CDR3 length: 14 residues. V gave up 3 bases and J gave up 1 base; unmatched junction bases: 2.

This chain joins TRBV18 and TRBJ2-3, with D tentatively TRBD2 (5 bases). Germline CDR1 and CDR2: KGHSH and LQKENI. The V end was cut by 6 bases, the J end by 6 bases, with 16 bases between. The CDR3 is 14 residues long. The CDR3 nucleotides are TGTGCCAGCTCTCCCTCCACGACTACGGATACGCAGTATTTT. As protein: CASSPSTTTDTQYF. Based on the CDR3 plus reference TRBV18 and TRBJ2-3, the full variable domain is NAGVMQNPRHLVRRRGQEARLRCSPMKGHSHVYWYRQLPEEGLKFMVYLQKENIIDESGMPKERFSAEFPKEGPSILRIQQVVRGDSAAYFCASSPSTTTDTQYFGPGTRLTVL.

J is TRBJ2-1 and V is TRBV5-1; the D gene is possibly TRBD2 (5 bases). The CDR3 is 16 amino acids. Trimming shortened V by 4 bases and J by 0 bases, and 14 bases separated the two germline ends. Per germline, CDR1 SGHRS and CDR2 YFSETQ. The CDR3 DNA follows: TGCGCCAGCAGCAAACTAGAAGGGCTCTCCTACAATGAGCAGTTCTTC. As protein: CASSKLEGLSYNEQFF.

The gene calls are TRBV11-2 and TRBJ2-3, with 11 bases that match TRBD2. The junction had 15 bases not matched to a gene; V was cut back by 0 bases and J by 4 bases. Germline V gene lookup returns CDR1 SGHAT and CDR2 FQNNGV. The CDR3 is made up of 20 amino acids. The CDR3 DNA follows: TGTGCCAGCAGCTTAGATTCCCTCACGGTAGCGGGGGGGCAGTCAGATACGCAGTATTTT. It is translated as CASSLDSLTVAGGQSDTQYF.

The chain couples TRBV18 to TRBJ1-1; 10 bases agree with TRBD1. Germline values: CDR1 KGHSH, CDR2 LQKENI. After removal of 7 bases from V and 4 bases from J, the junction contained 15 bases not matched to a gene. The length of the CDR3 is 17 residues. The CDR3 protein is CASCAGQGRFSGTEAFF. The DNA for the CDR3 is TGTGCCAGCTGCGCGGGACAGGGGCGGTTCTCCGGCACTGAAGCTTTCTTT.